This TCR beta chain was recorded in a study of blood T cell repertoires in COVID-19. Per the germline V gene, CDR1 is KGHDR and CDR2 is SFDVKD. J gave up 6 bases and V 4 bases, and 8 bases lay outside the gene matches. This CDR3 is 16 amino acids long. The table lists this clone with a few counts. Sequencing was performed with immunoSEQ multiplex PCR; in TCRdb, only in-frame clones are kept and a portion is missing. Of approximately 240,000 clones listed, approximately 85% are singletons. The sample comprised peripheral blood. This rearrangement joins TRBV24-1 to TRBJ2-2; 9 bases align to TRBD1. This sequence originates from a man aged 45 to 65 with acute or convalescent COVID-19. CDR3 DNA: TGTGCCACCAGTGAGCAGACAGGGGGTTATGCCGGGGAGCTGTTTTTT. Translation: CATSEQTGGYAGELFF.